Listed here are 27 T cell receptor beta chains from one sample, sequenced in a study of early T cells in non-severe SARS-CoV-2 infection. One entry per CDR3 protein results from TCRdb running MiXCR on the 5' RACE reads. This repertoire shows roughly 26,000 distinct CDR3 sequences, roughly 5.3% found once; its top ten account for around 4%. Sequencing was performed on whole blood. These receptors were taken from an adult who was a healthcare worker with PCR-confirmed SARS-CoV-2 infection or an uninfected control (not recorded which).

By sample share, this clonotype is medium-sized. The chain links TRBV12-5 to TRBJ2-1; D call uncertain. Germline V lookup: CDR1 LGHNT, CDR2 FRNRAP. The V end was cut by 3 bases, the J end by 7 bases, with 19 bases between. The CDR3 totals 16 residues. The CDR3 nucleotides are TGTGCTAGTGGTTTCTATTCGCAGGCAAGTGGGAATGAGCAGTTCTTC. It is translated as CASGFYSQASGNEQFF.

This clonotype occurred many times. This chain links TRBV11-2 with TRBJ2-2; D is possibly TRBD2 (5 bases). This CDR3 is built from 16 residues. Per the germline V gene, CDR1 is SGHAT and CDR2 is FQNNGV. Trimming stripped 7 bases from V and 4 bases from J, with 19 bases between. This CDR3 is CASNASRSGVTGELFF. The CDR3 DNA follows: TGTGCCAGCAACGCCTCTCGAAGCGGAGTCACCGGGGAGCTGTTTTTT. Complete variable domain (other parts from reference TRBV11-2 and TRBJ2-2): EAGVAQSPRYKIIEKRQSVAFWCNPISGHATLYWYQQILGQGPKLLIQFQNNGVVDDSQLPKDRFSAERLKGVDSTLKIQPAKLEDSAVYLCASNASRSGVTGELFFGEGSRLTVL.

This clonotype was observed at least ten times. The chain links TRBV20-1 to TRBJ2-5; 9 nucleotides align to TRBD1. V shed 0 bases and J 3 bases; nucleotides not matched to a gene: 8. The germline gives CDR1 DFQATT, CDR2 SNEGSKA (reference sequence). This CDR3 has 16 residues. CDR3 in amino acids: CSARDFRDRVEETQYF. The CDR3 nucleotides are TGCAGTGCTAGAGATTTCCGGGACAGGGTAGAAGAGACCCAGTACTTC.

In this sample, this clonotype is medium-sized. V is TRBV24-1 and J is TRBJ2-1; TRBD2 aligns across 14 bases. Germline V gene lookup returns CDR1 KGHDR and CDR2 SFDVKD. The ends lost 3 bases at V and 12 bases at J; junction bases unmatched: 9. The CDR3 length is 16 residues. The CDR3 sequence is CATSDPRTSGGRVQFF. The CDR3 coding sequence is TGTGCCACCAGTGATCCCCGGACTAGCGGGGGGAGGGTGCAGTTCTTC.

This clonotype was detected ten times or more. The rearrangement uses TRBV3-1 and TRBJ1-6, with D possibly being TRBD1 (6 bases). V lost 8 bases and J 5 bases, leaving 16 bases between the germline ends. The CDR3 sequence is 15 residues long. Germline-derived CDR1 and CDR2 are LGHDT and YNNKEL (reference sequence). The CDR3 nucleotides are TGTGCCAGCGGACCTTCGGACAGTGATAATTCACCCCTCCACTTT. Translation gives CASGPSDSDNSPLHF.

This clonotype showed up many times. The J gene is TRBJ2-3, the V gene TRBV27; D may correspond to TRBD1 or TRBD2 (5 bases each). Trimming left V 9 bases short and J 5 bases short, with 12 bases between. Germline V gives CDR1 MNHEY, CDR2 SMNVEV (reference sequence). The CDR3 is 12 amino acids. The CDR3: CASGHGRDTQYF. In DNA form, the CDR3 reads TGTGCCAGTGGACATGGGAGAGATACGCAGTATTTT.

This clonotype was seen ten or more times. The chain couples TRBV5-1 to TRBJ2-3; 12 bases agree with TRBD2. V was clipped by 3 bases and J by 8 bases; unmatched bases: 10. Germline V gives CDR1 SGHRS, CDR2 YFSETQ. There are 16 residues in the CDR3. The CDR3 nucleotides read TGCGCCAGCAGCTCCCCTAGCGGGGGGGCACTTTCTACGCAGTATTTT. The encoded protein is CASSSPSGGALSTQYF. Full variable domain (rest looked up from reference TRBV5-1 and TRBJ2-3): KAGVTQTPRYLIKTRGQQVTLSCSPISGHRSVSWYQQTPGQGLQFLFEYFSETQRNKGNFPGRFSGRQFSNSRSEMNVSTLELGDSALYLCASSSPSGGALSTQYFGPGTRLTVL.

In this sample, this clonotype turned up many times. The chain employs TRBV11-2 and TRBJ2-6; D may be TRBD2 (5 bases). The CDR3 contains 17 residues. Germline values: CDR1 SGHAT, CDR2 FQNNGV. Trimming left V 2 bases short and J 0 bases short, with 11 bases between. The CDR3 sequence: CASSLYIEGSGANVLTF. CDR3 bases: TGTGCCAGCAGCTTATACATTGAGGGCTCTGGGGCCAACGTCCTGACTTTC.

This clonotype was counted at least ten times. The J gene is TRBJ1-1, the V gene TRBV7-2, with no clear D. The length of the CDR3 is 14 residues. Germline CDR1 reads SGHTA; CDR2 reads FQGNSA. V lost 5 bases to trimming and J lost 2 bases, with 12 bases between them. The CDR3 nucleotides are TGTGCCAGCAGCCGCACCGGGAGCAACACTGAAGCTTTCTTT. The encoded protein is CASSRTGSNTEAFF.

Ten or more counts support this clonotype. This chain joins TRBV3-1 and TRBJ1-1; TRBD1 agrees at 8 bases. The CDR3 sequence is 15 residues long. Germline assignment: CDR1 LGHDT and CDR2 YNNKEL (reference sequence). J gave up 4 bases and V 4 bases, and 8 bases lay outside the gene matches. The CDR3 region has the DNA TGTGCCAGCAGCCCAGGGGGCGCTTGGGGCACTGAAGCTTTCTTT. Its protein product is CASSPGGAWGTEAFF.

This clonotype was observed many times. The chain links TRBV23-1 to TRBJ2-1; TRBD2 is a possible D gene (6 bases). TRBV23-1 is identified as an open reading frame with a role that is uncertain. CDR3 length: 13 amino acids. Trimming took off 11 bases at V and 4 bases at J, with 15 bases between the two ends. The CDR3 protein is CAVRRAPYNEQFF. The CDR3, as DNA: TGCGCCGTCAGGAGGGCACCTTACAATGAGCAGTTCTTC.

This clonotype was found many times. The chain couples TRBV5-3 to TRBJ2-1; possibly TRBD2 for D (7 bases). TRBV5-3 falls under the ORF class, with uncertain function. The CDR3 extends over 17 amino acids. V lost 4 bases and J lost 2, with 19 bases in between. The CDR3 DNA reads as TGTGCCAGAAGCCCTCAGGGGTGGCGGGGGCCCTACAATGAGCAGTTCTTC. This gives the protein CARSPQGWRGPYNEQFF.

This clonotype was observed at least ten times. The chain links TRBV7-9 to TRBJ2-6; 7 bases are a match to TRBD1. Germline V CDR1 and CDR2: SEHNR, FQNEAQ (reference sequence). The CDR3 has 15 residues. J gave up 2 bases and V 5 bases, and 3 bases lay outside the gene matches. The CDR3 is CASSGDRAGANVLTF. In DNA form, the CDR3 reads TGTGCCAGCAGCGGTGACAGGGCTGGGGCCAACGTCCTGACTTTC.

This clonotype was detected a few times. The chain links TRBV20-1 to TRBJ2-3, with unresolved D. This CDR3 spans 13 amino acids. Trimming cost V 2 bases and J 6 bases, with 12 bases left between them. Germline V gene sequence: CDR1 DFQATT, CDR2 SNEGSKA (reference sequence). The CDR3 sequence: CSARPRALDTQYF. For the CDR3, the DNA is TGCAGTGCTAGACCTAGGGCTTTGGATACGCAGTATTTT.

This clonotype has at least ten counts. The V gene is TRBV24-1, the J gene TRBJ2-5; D perhaps matches TRBD1 (5 bases). The germline V gene has CDR1 KGHDR and CDR2 SFDVKD. Trimming stripped 7 bases from V and 1 base from J, with 9 bases between. There are 13 residues in the CDR3. CDR3 DNA: TGTGCCACCAGGGACAACGCCCAAGAGACCCAGTACTTC. This translates into CATRDNAQETQYF.

The sample holds many counts of this clonotype. V is TRBV29-1 and J is TRBJ1-1; D gene unclear. CDR1 is SQVTM, CDR2 ANQGSEA, per germline. The CDR3 is made up of 12 amino acids. V lost 6 bases to trimming and J lost 3 bases, with 11 bases between them. The CDR3 sequence: CSVGNGYTEAFF. As DNA, the CDR3 is TGCAGCGTAGGTAACGGATACACTGAAGCTTTCTTT.

This clonotype was observed a handful of times. The V call is TRBV25-1, the J call TRBJ2-1; D is unclear. The germline V gene has CDR1 MGHDK and CDR2 SYGVNS. This CDR3 spans 15 amino acids. V was pared by 4 bases and J by 5 bases, with 15 bases between. CDR3 residues: CASSASQGPNNEQFF. The DNA of the CDR3 is TGTGCCAGCAGTGCTTCCCAAGGACCGAACAATGAGCAGTTCTTC. Combining the CDR3 with reference TRBV25-1 and TRBJ2-1 gives the whole variable domain EADIYQTPRYLVIGTGKKITLECSQTMGHDKMYWYQQDPGMELHLIHYSYGVNSTEKGDLSSESTVSRIRTEHFPLTLESARPSHTSQYLCASSASQGPNNEQFFGPGTRLTVL.

To note about this clonotype: This may be a read error: a much more frequent sequence differs by one nucleotide. The chain links TRBV30 to TRBJ1-1, with D hard to call. The CDR3 contains 14 residues. The V and J ends lost 0 bases and 4 bases respectively, with 12 bases between them. Germline V gene sequence: CDR1 GTSNPN, CDR2 SVGIG (reference sequence). CDR3 loop: CAWSVWFMGTEAFF. CDR3 bases: TGTGCCTGGAGTGTATGGTTCATGGGCACTGAAGCTTTCTTT.

In its sample, this clonotype was seen many times. This chain links TRBV7-9 with TRBJ2-4; no reliable D call. Trimming pared 2 bases from V and 9 bases from J, leaving 11 bases between. From germline, CDR1 is SEHNR and CDR2 FQNEAQ (reference sequence). CDR3 length: 13 residues. DNA for the CDR3: TGTGCCAGCAGCTTACAGCCCGGTAGCATTCAGTACTTC. The encoded protein is CASSLQPGSIQYF.

The J gene is TRBJ2-7, the V gene TRBV5-5, with 9 bases that match TRBD1. The CDR3 length is 12 residues. CDR1 and CDR2 (germline): SGHKS, YYEKEE (reference sequence). The J segment lost 5 bases and the V segment lost 3 bases, leaving 0 bases of the junction unmatched. The CDR3 nucleotides read TGTGCCAGCAGCTGGACAGGGGACGAGCAGTACTTC. It is translated as CASSWTGDEQYF.

This clonotype came up many times. This chain joins TRBV12-3 or TRBV12-4 and TRBJ2-3; D unclear. There are 14 residues in the CDR3. The germline V and J ends were trimmed by 6 bases and 4 bases, with 14 bases remaining between them. The CDR3 reads CASSKLDRPDTQYF. CDR3 sequence (DNA): TGTGCCAGCAGCAAGCTAGATAGGCCAGATACGCAGTATTTT.

This chain connects TRBV20-1 to TRBJ1-5; maybe TRBD1 (6 bases). CDR1 DFQATT and CDR2 SNEGSKA come from the germline V gene (reference sequence). V lost 6 bases, J lost 4 bases, and 13 bases lay in between. This CDR3 has 13 amino acids. The CDR3 spells CSAARGQNQPQHF. The CDR3 DNA sequence: TGCAGTGCGGCCCGTGGACAGAATCAGCCCCAGCATTTT.

Ten or more counts support this clonotype. The rearrangement joins TRBV29-1 to TRBJ2-7, with D unresolved. The germline V gene has CDR1 SQVTM and CDR2 ANQGSEA. Trimming removed 4 bases at V and 4 bases at J, with 11 bases between. This CDR3 has 12 residues. This chain's CDR3 is CSVVQEAYEQYF. For the CDR3, the DNA is TGCAGCGTTGTTCAGGAAGCATACGAGCAGTACTTC.

This clonotype came up many times. This chain uses TRBV3-1 with TRBJ1-4; 7 nucleotides match TRBD1. The V gene end was trimmed by 4 bases and the J gene end by 10 bases; junction bases not matched to a gene: 12. Germline-derived CDR1 and CDR2 are LGHDT and YNNKEL (reference sequence). CDR3 length: 15 amino acids. CDR3 sequence: CASSRRGQEEGKLFF. The CDR3 coding sequence is TGTGCCAGCAGCCGCAGAGGACAGGAGGAGGGAAAACTGTTTTTT.

In its sample, this clonotype was seen a few times. The chain joins TRBV7-2 to TRBJ2-5; a weak D match, TRBD2 (6 bases). Germline V gives CDR1 SGHTA, CDR2 FQGNSA. The CDR3 runs to 16 residues. V was cut by 6 bases and J by 1 base, with 18 bases left in between. CDR3 DNA: TGTGCCAGCAGAGCCGCGGGTAGCGGTATCCAAGAGACCCAGTACTTC. This translates into CASRAAGSGIQETQYF.

For the CDR3, the DNA is TGTGCCAGCAGACTAGCGGGGGGTAACACCGGGGAGCTGTTTTTT. Encoded protein: CASRLAGGNTGELFF. The rearrangement joins TRBV12-3 or TRBV12-4 to TRBJ2-2; 12 bases map to TRBD2. The J segment lost 2 bases and the V segment lost 6 bases, leaving 1 base of the junction unmatched. CDR3 length: 15 amino acids.

This clonotype was picked up many times. The chain is built from TRBV12-5 and TRBJ1-5, with D possibly being TRBD1 (5 bases). This CDR3 comprises 13 residues. Per the germline V gene, CDR1 is LGHNT and CDR2 is FRNRAP. Trimming pared 5 bases from V and 1 base from J, leaving 6 bases between. The CDR3 nucleotides are TGTGCTAGTGGTGCAGGGAGCAATCAGCCCCAGCATTTT. It translates to CASGAGSNQPQHF.